These 5 T cell receptor beta chains originate from one sample sequenced in a study of OX40 agonist ivuxolimab in advanced cancers. Assay used: immunoSEQ multiplex PCR; TCRdb lists only in-frame clones, some missing. The sample has tens of thousands of clones, around 81% seen once. The sequencing used CD4+ or CD8+ T cells sorted from blood, collected in a trial of the OX40 agonist ivuxolimab. Receptor source: an adult with an advanced solid tumor such as melanoma, head and neck, liver or kidney cancer.

This clone was seen a single time. The chain employs TRBV7-9 and TRBJ2-1; TRBD2 might be the D (6 bases). The CDR3 is 16 residues long. The V gene's germline CDR1 is SEHNR and CDR2 FQNEAQ (reference sequence). V was shortened by 4 bases and J by 0 bases, with 13 bases between the two germline ends. DNA for the CDR3: TGTGCCAGCAGCTACCGCGCCGGGAGCTCCTACAATGAGCAGTTCTTC. This codes for CASSYRAGSSYNEQFF.

The chain uses TRBV13 and TRBJ2-7; TRBD2 matches 9 bases. V dropped 4 bases and J dropped 1; count of bases not matched to a gene: 8. The CDR3 runs 16 residues. CDR1 and CDR2 from the germline V gene are PRHDT and FYEKMQ (reference sequence). In DNA, the CDR3 is TGTGCCAGCAGCTCCCTGGGAAGCGGGGGGTCCTACGAGCAGTACTTC. Protein sequence: CASSSLGSGGSYEQYF.

The V gene is TRBV9, the J gene TRBJ1-6, with 7 nucleotides matching TRBD1. The ends lost 4 bases at V and 8 bases at J; junction bases unmatched: 12. Per germline, CDR1 SGDLS and CDR2 YYNGEE. This CDR3 has 16 residues. Here the CDR3 reads CASSPNPGTDDSPLHF. In DNA, the CDR3 is TGTGCCAGCAGCCCTAACCCCGGGACAGATGATTCACCCCTCCACTTT.

V usage is TRBV5-1 and J usage is TRBJ2-3, with TRBD2 matching over 10 bases. This CDR3 is 15 amino acids long. The germline gives CDR1 SGHRS, CDR2 YFSETQ. The ends lost 1 base at V and 6 bases at J; junction bases unmatched: 5. This chain's CDR3 is CASSLRLAGADTQYF. CDR3 in DNA: TGCGCCAGCAGCTTGAGGCTAGCGGGAGCGGATACGCAGTATTTT.

This clone came up a few times. The chain joins TRBV5-5 to TRBJ2-2; TRBD1 is a possible D gene (5 bases). This CDR3 comprises 16 residues. With 4 bases removed from V and 7 bases from J, the gap between germline ends came to 20 bases. From germline, CDR1 is SGHKS and CDR2 YYEKEE (reference sequence). The chain's CDR3 is CASSLWQDTQVGELFF. Written as DNA, the CDR3 is TGTGCCAGCAGCCTCTGGCAGGACACGCAGGTCGGGGAGCTGTTTTTT.